These T cell receptor beta chains were read from a single sample in a study of human CD8 memory T cell subsets. TCRdb derives one entry per CDR3 protein from the 5' RACE reads, leaving out DNA. The specimen's table records 6,500 to 8,000 distinct CDR3 sequences. Material for sequencing was CD8+ T cells from PBMCs. The receptors originated from a human donor in good health. Both conserved end residues are part of each CDR3. Part of the rows lack a size; the others show once, few, many or a class for expanded clones.

J,V,size,CDR3
TRBJ2-2,TRBV9,-,CASSPGTGLGELFF
TRBJ2-3,TRBV7-3,-,CASSLTFADTQYF
TRBJ2-5,TRBV28,-,CASSPGDRARETQYF
TRBJ1-1,TRBV10-1,-,CASSEFPGNTEAFF
TRBJ2-7,TRBV19,-,CASSAVGQTYEQYF
TRBJ2-2,TRBV15,-,CATSRDRVPARGVNTGELFF
TRBJ2-7,TRBV7-3,-,CASSQTSGSYEQYF
TRBJ2-2,TRBV20-1,-,CSAQRPAGELFF
TRBJ2-7,TRBV5-1,-,CASRGDSYEQYF
TRBJ2-7,TRBV27,-,CASSFGQGGYEQYF
TRBJ2-5,TRBV15,-,CATSRDRSVQETQYF
TRBJ2-7,TRBV12-3/TRBV12-4,-,CASSLRPGTVLSYEQYF
TRBJ2-2,TRBV7-9,-,CASSLGGVPGELFF
TRBJ2-4,TRBV5-4,-,CASSFGLANIQYF
TRBJ2-3,TRBV6-2/TRBV6-3,-,CASSYADTQYF
TRBJ1-1,TRBV9,-,CASSPDQDPFTEAFF
TRBJ2-3,TRBV29-1,-,CSVEASSSTDTQYF
TRBJ2-5,TRBV6-1,-,CASIDLGTGLQETQYF
TRBJ2-7,TRBV9,-,CASSVQGDEQYF
TRBJ2-3,TRBV6-2/TRBV6-3,-,CASTVAGGQPSTDTQYF
TRBJ2-1,TRBV6-5,medium-sized,CASSYEAETYNEQFF
TRBJ2-7,TRBV7-8,-,CASSPTTVGYEQYF
TRBJ2-7,TRBV29-1,-,CSVTEGWTSLSYEQYF
TRBJ2-7,TRBV7-9,-,CASSLVGGGLYEQYF
TRBJ2-7,TRBV3-1,-,CASSHQGGAYEQYF
TRBJ1-2,TRBV12-5,-,CASGATGYGYTF
TRBJ2-2,TRBV6-4,-,CASRKDVGELFF
TRBJ2-1,TRBV10-3,medium-sized,CAIRNGQGADYNEQFF
TRBJ2-5,TRBV6-6,-,CASLGGETQYF
TRBJ2-3,TRBV5-4,-,CASSQRTGGITDTQYF
TRBJ1-5,TRBV2,-,CASSGEGRLDYSNQPQHF
TRBJ2-3,TRBV29-1,-,CSVEGQQYTDTQYF
TRBJ1-1,TRBV10-2,medium-sized,CASSEGREAFF
TRBJ2-7,TRBV25-1,-,CASSINSYEQYF
TRBJ2-7,TRBV3-1,-,CASSQTGGIDEQYF